The rows below give T cell receptor beta chains drawn from one sample of a study of technical replicates of blood from a few donors. Using immunoSEQ multiplex PCR, the repertoire was profiled, and TCRdb retains in-frame clones only, with some absent. The sample shows tens of thousands of clones, approximately 95% of them seen only once. The sequenced sample was PBMCs. Receptors were obtained from a human donor in good health. Some clones in this sample may be carry-over from other donors' samples. Each CDR3 is given with its conserved first and last residue. D genes are given only for firm matches. Rows give clone size only sometimes, using once, few, many, or a class for an expanded clone.

CDR3 DNA,CDR3 protein,J gene,clone size,D gene,V gene
TGTGCCAGCAGTGAGGCGGGACTTGGGAACACTGAAGCTTTCTTT,CASSEAGLGNTEAFF,TRBJ1-1,few,.,TRBV6-1
TGTGCCAGCTCTACCGGCGGGACAGTCCGCTCGGAGACCCAGTACTTC,CASSTGGTVRSETQYF,TRBJ2-5,once,.,TRBV18
TGCGCCAGCAGCGTACAGGGTGGGGATGGCTACACCTTC,CASSVQGGDGYTF,TRBJ1-2,.,.,TRBV5-1
TGTGCCAGTACCCTGAGGGACAATCGGGACTACACCTTC,CASTLRDNRDYTF,TRBJ1-2,.,.,TRBV19
TGTGCCAGCAGCCAAGTCCGAGGAGACTCCTACGAGCAGTACTTC,CASSQVRGDSYEQYF,TRBJ2-7,.,.,TRBV14
TGTGCCATCAGTGAACTCGCACTTTACCCTGGCAATGAGCAGTTCTTC,CAISELALYPGNEQFF,TRBJ2-1,.,.,TRBV10-3
TGTGCCAGCAGCTATTCGACAGGGTACTCAAACACTGAAGCTTTCTTT,CASSYSTGYSNTEAFF,TRBJ1-1,.,TRBD1,TRBV5-5
TGCAGCGTTGTGGCAGGGGATTCGGGGGCCAACGTCCTGACTTTC,CSVVAGDSGANVLTF,TRBJ2-6,.,.,TRBV29-1
TGTGTCAGAAGGGGACGAACAGGGGGCGCGGTACCCCTCCACTTT,CVRRGRTGGAVPLHF,TRBJ1-6,.,.,TRBV7-5
TGTGCCAGCCCGGGACTAGCAGAGGAGCAGTACTTC,CASPGLAEEQYF,TRBJ2-7,.,TRBD2,TRBV27
TGTGCCAGCAGCTTAGTGGGCGATGGGCTTTATGGCTACACCTTC,CASSLVGDGLYGYTF,TRBJ1-2,few,.,TRBV7-8
TGTGCCAGTAGGCCCCGGGGTAAGGATGGCTACACCTTC,CASRPRGKDGYTF,TRBJ1-2,.,.,TRBV19
TGTGCCAGCACCACTAGCGGGAGCAATGAGCAGTTCTTC,CASTTSGSNEQFF,TRBJ2-1,.,TRBD2,TRBV18
TGTGCCAGCAGCTTAGGGTTCCTTACGGATGGCTACACCTTC,CASSLGFLTDGYTF,TRBJ1-2,few,.,TRBV7-2
TGCGCCAGCAGCCAAGATCTTGAGCGGACGGGCTACACCTTC,CASSQDLERTGYTF,TRBJ1-2,.,.,TRBV4-1
TGTGCCACCACCCGGGACTACACTACCGGGGAGCTGTTTTTT,CATTRDYTTGELFF,TRBJ2-2,.,TRBD2,TRBV10-3
TGCGCCAGCAGCTTGGCCGGGGGGTACCAAGAGACCCAGTACTTC,CASSLAGGYQETQYF,TRBJ2-5,.,TRBD2,TRBV5-1
TGTGCCAGCACCGGGGGAGAGGGAATCCACGAGCAGTACTTC,CASTGGEGIHEQYF,TRBJ2-7,once,.,TRBV5-6
TGTGCTAGTGAAGGGGGCGCGACTGAAGCTTTCTTT,CASEGGATEAFF,TRBJ1-1,.,TRBD1,TRBV12-5
TGTGCCAGCAGCCAAGGACAGGGATATAATTCACCCCTCCACTTT,CASSQGQGYNSPLHF,TRBJ1-6,once,TRBD1,TRBV4-2
TGCGCCAGCAGCTTAGATGCGGGGTTCTACACAGATACGCAGTATTTT,CASSLDAGFYTDTQYF,TRBJ2-3,.,.,TRBV5-1
TGTGCCAGCAGCCCCCATCGCGGGAACACAGATACGCAGTATTTT,CASSPHRGNTDTQYF,TRBJ2-3,.,.,TRBV7-2
TGTGCCAGCAGTTTGACCGGGACTCGGAGGGTAGATACGCAGTATTTT,CASSLTGTRRVDTQYF,TRBJ2-3,.,.,TRBV27
TGCGCCAGCAGCCACGGGACTTGGGATCCTGAAGCTTTCTTT,CASSHGTWDPEAFF,TRBJ1-1,once,.,TRBV4-3
TGCGCCAGCAGCTTGGTCGCGGGGGGCGGCACCGGGGAGCTGTTTTTT,CASSLVAGGGTGELFF,TRBJ2-2,.,TRBD2,TRBV5-1
TGTGCCATCAGCCCGCGGGGGGATACGCAGTATTTT,CAISPRGDTQYF,TRBJ2-3,.,TRBD2,TRBV10-3
TGTGCCAGCAGTGAACTGTGGAACACTGAAGCTTTCTTT,CASSELWNTEAFF,TRBJ1-1,.,.,TRBV25-1
TGTGCCAGCAGTTTTGACAGGAACACTGAAGCTTTCTTT,CASSFDRNTEAFF,TRBJ1-1,.,.,TRBV6-1
TGTGCCAGCAGCGGGGGGAGAGTCGATCCCTACGAGCAGTACTTC,CASSGGRVDPYEQYF,TRBJ2-7,.,.,TRBV5-4
TGTGCCAGCAGCGTCGGACAGGGGGTGGGCGAAAAACTGTTTTTT,CASSVGQGVGEKLFF,TRBJ1-4,.,TRBD1,TRBV7-9
TGTGCCAGCTCACCAGGGCGCTCTGGAAACACCATATATTTT,CASSPGRSGNTIYF,TRBJ1-3,.,.,TRBV18
TGTGCCAGCAGCCAATCGAGCGTAGTACTAAGCACAGATACGCAGTATTTT,CASSQSSVVLSTDTQYF,TRBJ2-3,.,.,TRBV16
TGTGCCAGCAGCCTGCGGGGGTCCGCCTACAATGAGCAGTTCTTC,CASSLRGSAYNEQFF,TRBJ2-1,.,TRBD2,TRBV11-3
TGTGCCAGCAGAGGGGAAGTGTTATTCGGCGGGGAGCTGTTTTTT,CASRGEVLFGGELFF,TRBJ2-2,.,.,TRBV27
TGTGCCAGCAGCTTAACCGGGACAGGGGTGTTTTGGTACTTC,CASSLTGTGVFWYF,TRBJ2-7,.,TRBD1,TRBV7-2
TGCGCCAGCAGCCAAGATAGAGCACCGTTTAACTATGGCTACACCTTC,CASSQDRAPFNYGYTF,TRBJ1-2,.,.,TRBV4-1
TGTGCCAGCAGCATCACTAGCGGGCGGAAAGAGACCCAGTACTTC,CASSITSGRKETQYF,TRBJ2-5,.,TRBD2,TRBV7-9
TGTGCCAGTAGTATAGGTCAGGGGGGCACTGAAGCTTTCTTT,CASSIGQGGTEAFF,TRBJ1-1,.,TRBD1,TRBV19
TGTGCCAGCAAGCTTTTCGTCAACAGGGATGAGACCCAGTACTTC,CASKLFVNRDETQYF,TRBJ2-5,.,.,TRBV7-9
TGCGCCAGCAGCCAAGATCGAGGCCAGCCCCAGCATTTT,CASSQDRGQPQHF,TRBJ1-5,once,.,TRBV4-3
TGCGCCAGCAGCCGGGACAGGGGGTTGGAGACCCAGTACTTC,CASSRDRGLETQYF,TRBJ2-5,.,TRBD1,TRBV5-1
TGTGCCAGCTCACCAGGGGCAGGGGGCGACGAGCAGTACTTC,CASSPGAGGDEQYF,TRBJ2-7,.,TRBD1,TRBV18
TGTGCCAGCAGCCCCACAGGGGGCACGGCTGGCTACACCTTC,CASSPTGGTAGYTF,TRBJ1-2,.,TRBD1,TRBV7-3
TGTGCCAGCAGCCACCGGGACAGTTTGTATCGCACCTTC,CASSHRDSLYRTF,TRBJ1-2,.,TRBD1,TRBV7-3